Sequencing of this TCR beta chain was carried out in a study of blood T cell repertoires in COVID-19. For the study at large: The United States, Italy and Spain were the sources of the acute and convalescent COVID-19 samples. T cells, B-cell-depleted T cells, or PBMCs provided the cDNA or gDNA that served as material.

How the authors handled the data: By means of reference gene primer amplification, nucleated cell counts were estimated. The table came from immunoSEQ multiplex PCR; TCRdb's copy has only in-frame clones and leaves some out. D and trimming come from the DNA, and the V and J calls and clone size come from that table. The data contain more than 200,000 clones, around four fifths of them singletons. Losses at the gene ends were 5 bases for V and 0 bases for J; bases not matched to a gene: 2. CDR3 length equals 14 residues. Germline V CDR1 and CDR2: LNHDA, SQIVND (reference sequence). This clone was picked up one time.

Sequencing was performed on peripheral blood. The gene calls are TRBV19 and TRBJ2-5; TRBD1 aligns across 8 bases. The source is a man aged 60 to 69 with acute or convalescent COVID-19. The DNA of the CDR3 is TGTGCCAGTAGTCCGACAGGGGACCAAGAGACCCAGTACTTC. It yields the protein CASSPTGDQETQYF.